This T cell receptor beta chain appears in the sequencing data of a study of Graves' ophthalmopathy and Graves' hyperthyroidism. Study background: Blood was drawn at initial diagnosis, before any treatment.

Trimming stripped 5 bases from V and 2 bases from J, with 16 bases between. Germline V lookup: CDR1 GTSNPN, CDR2 SVGIG (reference sequence). The CDR3 covers 15 residues. TCR beta CDR3 regions were amplified from RNA transcripts. Amplification began with first-round RT-PCR using HTBI primers, then second-round multiplex PCR was performed. Using its own MiXCR run on the multiplex PCR reads, TCRdb lists one record per CDR3 protein. This table holds fewer than 650,000 distinct CDR3 sequences, 22% found once. Patients were left out if they had other autoimmune diseases, uncontrolled infections, pregnancy or lactation. This clonotype was seen repeatedly, ten times or more.

The sample comprised peripheral blood. The receptor was derived from a woman between 18 and 29 years old with stable Graves' hyperthyroidism. Some clones in this sample may be carry-over from other donors' samples. The chain has TRBV30 and TRBJ1-3, with unresolved D. As DNA, the CDR3 is TGTGCCTGGTCCCATCGGGGAGGGACTGGAAACACCATATATTTT. This codes for CAWSHRGGTGNTIYF.